This section outlines one TCR beta chain sequence together with its context. This sample is part of a study of identical twins. J lost 5 bases, V lost 6 bases, and 16 bases had no gene match. Germline V gives CDR1 MNHEY, CDR2 SVGAGI. CDR3 length: 17 amino acids. One entry per CDR3 protein results from TCRdb running MiXCR on the 5' RACE reads. The table has hundreds of thousands of distinct CDR3 sequences, about 8.1% seen once. These data were also filed under a second study, of yellow fever vaccine responses in identical twins.

Sample: memory (CD45RO+) T cells sorted from blood. The source of this sequence is a woman under 30 in good health. The chain links TRBV6-5 to TRBJ2-1; 7 bases align to TRBD1. The CDR3 DNA sequence: TGTGCCAGCAGGTTAACATTGGTGGCTAGGGGGCACAATGAGCAGTTCTTC. This translates into CASRLTLVARGHNEQFF.